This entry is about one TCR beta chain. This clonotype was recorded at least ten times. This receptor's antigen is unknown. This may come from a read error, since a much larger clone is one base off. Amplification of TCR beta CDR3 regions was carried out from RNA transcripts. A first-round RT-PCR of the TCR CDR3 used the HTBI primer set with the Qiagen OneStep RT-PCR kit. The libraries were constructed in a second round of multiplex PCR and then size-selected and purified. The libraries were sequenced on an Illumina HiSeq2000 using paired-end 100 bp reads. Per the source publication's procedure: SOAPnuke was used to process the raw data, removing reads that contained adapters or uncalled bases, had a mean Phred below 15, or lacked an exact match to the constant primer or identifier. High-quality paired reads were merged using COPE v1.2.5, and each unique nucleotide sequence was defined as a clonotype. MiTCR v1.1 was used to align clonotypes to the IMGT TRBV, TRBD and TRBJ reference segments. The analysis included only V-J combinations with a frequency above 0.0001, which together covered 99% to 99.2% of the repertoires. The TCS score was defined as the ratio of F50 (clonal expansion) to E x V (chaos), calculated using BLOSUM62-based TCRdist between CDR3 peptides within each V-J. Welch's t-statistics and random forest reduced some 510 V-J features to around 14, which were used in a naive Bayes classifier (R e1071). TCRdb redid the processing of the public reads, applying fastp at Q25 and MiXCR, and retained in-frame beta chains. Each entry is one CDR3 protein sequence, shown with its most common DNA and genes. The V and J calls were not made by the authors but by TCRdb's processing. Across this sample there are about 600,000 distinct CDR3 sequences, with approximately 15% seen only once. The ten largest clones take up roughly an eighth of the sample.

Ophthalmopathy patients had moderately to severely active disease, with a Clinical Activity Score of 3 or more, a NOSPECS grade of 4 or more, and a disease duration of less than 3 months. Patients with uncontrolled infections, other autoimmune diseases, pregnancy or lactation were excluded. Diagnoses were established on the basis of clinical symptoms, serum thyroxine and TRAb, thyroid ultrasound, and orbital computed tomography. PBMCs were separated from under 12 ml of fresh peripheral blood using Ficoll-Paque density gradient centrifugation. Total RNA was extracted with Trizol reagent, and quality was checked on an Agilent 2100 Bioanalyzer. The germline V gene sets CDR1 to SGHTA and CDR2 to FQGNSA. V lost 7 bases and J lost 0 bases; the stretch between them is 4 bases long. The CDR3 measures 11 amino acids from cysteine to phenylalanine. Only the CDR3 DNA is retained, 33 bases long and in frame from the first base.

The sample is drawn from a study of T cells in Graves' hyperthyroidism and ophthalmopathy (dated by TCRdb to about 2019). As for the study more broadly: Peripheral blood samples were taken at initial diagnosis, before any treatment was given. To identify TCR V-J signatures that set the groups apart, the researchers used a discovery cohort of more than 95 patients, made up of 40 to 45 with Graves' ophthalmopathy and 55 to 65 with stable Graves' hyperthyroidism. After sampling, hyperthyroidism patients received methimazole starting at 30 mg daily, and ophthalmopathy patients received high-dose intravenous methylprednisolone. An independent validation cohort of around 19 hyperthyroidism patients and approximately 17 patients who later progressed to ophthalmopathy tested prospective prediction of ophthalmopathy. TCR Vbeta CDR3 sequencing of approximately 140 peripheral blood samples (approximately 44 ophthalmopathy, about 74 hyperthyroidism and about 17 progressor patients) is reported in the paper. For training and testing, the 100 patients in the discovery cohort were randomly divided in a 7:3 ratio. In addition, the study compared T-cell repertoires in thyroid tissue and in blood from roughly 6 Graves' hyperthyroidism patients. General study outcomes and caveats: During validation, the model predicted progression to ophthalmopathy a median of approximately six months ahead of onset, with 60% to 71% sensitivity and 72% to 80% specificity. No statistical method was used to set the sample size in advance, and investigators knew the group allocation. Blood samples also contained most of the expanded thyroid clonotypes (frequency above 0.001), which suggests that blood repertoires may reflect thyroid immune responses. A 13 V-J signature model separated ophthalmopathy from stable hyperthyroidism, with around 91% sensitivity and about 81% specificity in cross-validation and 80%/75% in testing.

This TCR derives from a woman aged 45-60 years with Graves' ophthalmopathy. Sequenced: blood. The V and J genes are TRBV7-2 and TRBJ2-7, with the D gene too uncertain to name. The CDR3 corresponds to CASTLSYEQYF. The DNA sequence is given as TGTGCCAGCACCCTCTCCTACGAGCAGTACTTC.